The 32 T cell receptor beta chains in this list originate from one sample, sequenced in a study of shared clonotypes between healthy human individuals (dated by TCRdb to about 2020). For the CD8 naive samples, CD45RO-negative cells were positively selected for CCR7, yielding a CD45RA+CCR7+ population from which TemRA cells were excluded. To prepare the library, the immunoSEQ multiplex PCR assay was applied. Entries here come from immuneACCESS through TCRdb and include only in-frame sequences with V and J called. Some clones fail to appear in such tables; in the studies checked, an unresolved V gene covers under half of the shortfall, and the cause of the remainder is unknown. This sample gives nearly 2 million clones in total; less than 95% of them show up just once. The ten most abundant clones make up roughly 1% of the sample. Sequencing input: naive CD8+ T cells sorted from blood. The label giving this sample's cell subset or site can be read as: CD45RA+CCR7+. The receptors shown here come from a man in his late teens or twenties in good health.

This chain joins TRBV5-5 and TRBJ1-3; weak D call: TRBD1 (5 bases). V was trimmed by 5 bases and J by 0 bases, leaving 27 bases between them. Germline-derived CDR1 and CDR2 are SGHKS and YYEKEE (reference sequence). This CDR3 has 20 residues. The CDR3 bases are TGTGCCAGCAGTATCTCAGGGATCGTCGTTCCTTCACTCTCTGGAAACACCATATATTTT. It yields the protein CASSISGIVVPSLSGNTIYF.

This chain links TRBV19 with TRBJ2-1; 12 nucleotides line up with TRBD2. In germline, CDR1 is LNHDA, CDR2 SQIVND (reference sequence). V shed 3 bases, J shed 1 base, and the junction held 13 bases outside the gene matches. This CDR3 is 20 amino acids long. CDR3 sequence reads: CASSITGPSGRAVSYNEQFF. CDR3 bases: TGTGCCAGTAGTATCACCGGTCCTAGCGGGAGGGCCGTGTCCTACAATGAGCAGTTCTTC.

The J gene is TRBJ2-7, the V gene TRBV2; 9 bases align to TRBD1. Germline lookup yields CDR1 SNHLY and CDR2 FYNNEI. The J segment lost 2 bases and the V segment lost 7 bases, leaving 6 bases of the junction unmatched. The CDR3 is 14 residues long. In DNA form, the CDR3 reads TGTGCCAGCATTATGGGGACAGGGCCCTACGAGCAGTACTTC. Its translation is CASIMGTGPYEQYF.

The V call is TRBV5-1, the J call TRBJ2-7; D might be TRBD2 (7 bases). Germline assignment: CDR1 SGHRS and CDR2 YFSETQ. This CDR3 has 14 residues. V was cut by 5 bases and J by 2 bases, with 14 bases left in between. The CDR3 here is CASRSGGGTYEQYF. In DNA form, the CDR3 reads TGCGCCAGCAGATCTGGCGGGGGCACCTACGAGCAGTACTTC.

The chain carries TRBV7-9 and TRBJ2-7, with a tentative D call TRBD2 (6 bases). Germline V gene lookup returns CDR1 SEHNR and CDR2 FQNEAQ (reference sequence). The CDR3 length is 13 residues. The V end lost 6 bases, the J end lost 3 bases, and 12 bases lay between the germline ends. CDR3 loop: CASRQGGVYEQYF. CDR3 in DNA: TGTGCCAGCAGGCAGGGAGGCGTCTACGAGCAGTACTTC.

The genes are TRBV9 and TRBJ1-5, with D maybe TRBD1 (5 bases). The germline V gene has CDR1 SGDLS and CDR2 YYNGEE. Trimming pared 7 bases from V and 6 bases from J, leaving 14 bases between. This CDR3 comprises 13 residues. In nucleotides, the CDR3 is TGTGCCAGCTCTGGGGGGGATCTTCAGCCCCAGCATTTT. Protein sequence: CASSGGDLQPQHF.

The chain uses TRBV27 and TRBJ1-1; 7 bases line up with TRBD1. V shed 2 bases, J shed 4 bases, and the junction held 10 bases outside the gene matches. Looked up from germline, CDR1 is MNHEY and CDR2 is SMNVEV (reference sequence). This CDR3 contains 16 residues. CDR3 amino acids: CASSLITPQGSTEAFF. The CDR3 DNA reads as TGTGCCAGCAGTTTAATTACCCCACAGGGGAGCACTGAAGCTTTCTTT.

This sequence joins TRBV6-5 and TRBJ1-2; D uncertain. The CDR3 length is 15 residues. Germline CDR1 and CDR2: MNHEY and SVGAGI. Trimming cost V 2 bases and J 0 bases, with 10 bases left between them. The DNA of the CDR3 is TGTGCCAGCAGTTACCGTGAAGGTACTAACTATGGCTACACCTTC. Translation: CASSYREGTNYGYTF.

The chain links TRBV11-2 to TRBJ2-7; 10 bases line up with TRBD2. After removal of 1 base from V and 4 bases from J, the junction contained 4 bases not matched to a gene. Per the germline V gene, CDR1 is SGHAT and CDR2 is FQNNGV. The CDR3 is 15 amino acids. The CDR3 DNA follows: TGTGCCAGCAGCTTAGTTGAGCGGGAGGGGTACGAGCAGTACTTC. This gives the protein CASSLVEREGYEQYF.

About this clone itself: This sample includes further DNA sequences coding for the same CDR3. The chain recombines TRBV4-1 with TRBJ1-2; D is unclear. Germline lookup yields CDR1 MGHRA and CDR2 YSYEKL. CDR3 length: 13 residues. V dropped 1 base and J dropped 4 bases, with 7 bases sitting between them. The CDR3 DNA follows: TGCGCCAGCAGCCAAGGGGTAGGCTATGGCTACACCTTC. As protein: CASSQGVGYGYTF.

The gene calls are TRBV7-9 and TRBJ2-7, with 11 bases that match TRBD2. J gave up 4 bases and V 5 bases, and 7 bases lay outside the gene matches. CDR1 and CDR2 (germline): SEHNR, FQNEAQ (reference sequence). The CDR3 totals 15 residues. CDR3 region: CASSQGLADLYEQYF. The DNA for the CDR3 is TGTGCCAGCAGCCAGGGACTAGCGGACCTTTACGAGCAGTACTTC.

CDR3 protein: CATRPLRTEEETQYF. The CDR3 nucleotides read TGTGCCACCAGACCTCTCCGGACAGAGGAAGAGACCCAGTACTTC. This sequence joins TRBV15 and TRBJ2-5; TRBD1 is a possible D gene (6 bases). The CDR3 has 15 amino acids. Germline-derived CDR1 and CDR2 are LNHNV and YYDKDF (reference sequence). Between the trimmed V and J ends, which lost 6 bases and 3 bases, there was a span of 17 bases.

For the CDR3, the DNA is TGTGCCAGCAGCTTATATGATCCAAGCACTGAAGCTTTCTTT. Translating it yields CASSLYDPSTEAFF. The chain combines TRBV7-2 with TRBJ1-1, with D uncertain. V shed 2 bases and J shed 4 bases, with 11 bases lying between them. Germline V CDR1 and CDR2: SGHTA, FQGNSA. CDR3 length: 14 residues.

The genes are TRBV27 and TRBJ2-7; D might be TRBD2 (6 bases). Trimming removed 2 bases at V and 2 bases at J, with 13 bases between. The length of the CDR3 is 15 residues. Germline CDR1 MNHEY, CDR2 SMNVEV (reference sequence). CDR3 sequence (DNA): TGTGCCAGCAGTTTAGGATGGGGCGGGACCTACGAGCAGTACTTC. This encodes CASSLGWGGTYEQYF.

The V gene is TRBV6-6, the J gene TRBJ2-1; D unclear. In germline, CDR1 is MNHNY, CDR2 SVGAGI (reference sequence). The V end lost 6 bases, the J end lost 5 bases, and 8 bases lay between the germline ends. This CDR3 contains 12 residues. Written as DNA, the CDR3 is TGTGCCAGCAGGTCCCCAAACAATGAGCAGTTCTTC. Its protein is CASRSPNNEQFF.

Comment on this clone: At the DNA level, this CDR3 is encoded by other sequences in the same sample as well. The V call is TRBV9, the J call TRBJ2-7; D may match TRBD1 or TRBD2 (5 bases each). Trimming removed 2 bases from V and 0 bases from J, with 9 bases in between. The germline CDR1 and CDR2 sequences are SGDLS and YYNGEE. The CDR3 has 14 residues. The CDR3 spells CASSVGTDSYEQYF. CDR3 nucleotide sequence: TGTGCCAGCAGCGTCGGGACGGACTCCTACGAGCAGTACTTC.

This chain links TRBV4-1 with TRBJ2-3; D gene uncertain. V lost 4 bases, J lost 6 bases, and 11 bases lay in between. CDR1 and CDR2 from the germline V gene are MGHRA and YSYEKL. The CDR3 is made up of 13 amino acids. The CDR3 coding sequence is TGCGCCAGCAGCCTCTCCACGGCGGATACGCAGTATTTT. This sequence encodes CASSLSTADTQYF.

The chain joins TRBV7-9 to TRBJ2-2; possibly TRBD2 for D (5 bases). CDR3 length: 14 amino acids. CDR1 SEHNR and CDR2 FQNEAQ come from the germline V gene (reference sequence). The V and J ends lost 4 bases and 10 bases respectively, with 16 bases between them. CDR3 sequence (DNA): TGTGCCAGCAGCTCTCCTCGGGAATACGAGGAGCTGTTTTTT. It yields the protein CASSSPREYEELFF.

This clone was counted a single time. The chain employs TRBV15 and TRBJ1-1; weak D call: TRBD1 (5 bases). CDR1 is LNHNV, CDR2 YYDKDF, per germline (reference sequence). The CDR3 is made up of 15 amino acids. V was cut by 4 bases and J by 4 bases, with 16 bases left in between. The DNA of the CDR3 is TGTGCCACCAGCACAACACGGGGCCTGGGCACTGAAGCTTTCTTT. It translates to CATSTTRGLGTEAFF.

The gene calls are TRBV28 and TRBJ2-7; D is unresolved. The length of the CDR3 is 12 residues. CDR1 and CDR2 (germline): MDHEN, SYDVKM. V shed 3 bases and J shed 6 bases, with 9 bases lying between them. CDR3: CASSFGSLEQYF. In nucleotides, the CDR3 is TGTGCCAGCAGTTTTGGGTCCCTCGAGCAGTACTTC.

The rearrangement links TRBV2 to TRBJ2-1; 13 bases match TRBD2. From germline, CDR1 is SNHLY and CDR2 FYNNEI. The trim removed 6 bases at V and 2 bases at J, leaving 4 bases unmatched. CDR3 length equals 16 residues. CDR3 bases: TGTGCCAGCAGCCAACTAGCGGGAGGGCCCTACAATGAGCAGTTCTTC. This codes for CASSQLAGGPYNEQFF.

The chain employs TRBV4-1 and TRBJ2-1; TRBD2 agrees at 9 bases. With 3 bases clipped from V and 3 bases from J, the junction kept 9 bases outside the gene matches. The V gene's germline CDR1 is MGHRA and CDR2 YSYEKL. The CDR3 covers 17 residues. As DNA, the CDR3 is TGCGCCAGCAGCCACCCCAGGGAGCGGGAGGACTACAATGAGCAGTTCTTC. The encoded protein is CASSHPREREDYNEQFF.

This chain uses TRBV11-2 with TRBJ2-2, with D possibly matching TRBD1 (6 bases). The CDR3 is 15 residues long. Trimming shortened V by 5 bases and J by 6 bases, and 16 bases separated the two germline ends. Germline V lookup: CDR1 SGHAT, CDR2 FQNNGV. Written as DNA, the CDR3 is TGTGCCAGCAGCCAGGGGCCTGGGGCCCCCGGGGAGCTGTTTTTT. Translation gives CASSQGPGAPGELFF.

The chain carries TRBV4-3 and TRBJ2-2, with D possibly matching TRBD2 (6 bases). Germline lookup yields CDR1 LGHNA and CDR2 YSLEER. Trimming removed 7 bases at V and 6 bases at J, with 15 bases between. The CDR3 covers 14 residues. CDR3 nucleotide sequence: TGCGCCAGCACGACGGGGGAGCTTGCCGGGGAGCTGTTTTTT. It yields the protein CASTTGELAGELFF.

Concerning this clone: Different DNA sequences within this sample yield the same CDR3. V is TRBV27 and J is TRBJ2-5, with D perhaps TRBD1 (5 bases). The CDR3 extends over 14 amino acids. CDR1 and CDR2 from the germline V gene are MNHEY and SMNVEV (reference sequence). Trimming pared 3 bases from V and 1 base from J, leaving 9 bases between. In DNA, the CDR3 is TGTGCCAGCAGTTTCCTGGGGCCCCAAGAGACCCAGTACTTC. Amino acids: CASSFLGPQETQYF.

V gene TRBV11-2 combines with J gene TRBJ2-3; 11 nucleotides agree with TRBD2. J lost 4 bases, V lost 0 bases, and 15 bases had no gene match. Germline assignment: CDR1 SGHAT and CDR2 FQNNGV. The CDR3 has 20 residues. CDR3 sequence (DNA): TGTGCCAGCAGCTTAGATCAGCCCCTCCCTAGCGGGAGGTGGGCAGATACGCAGTATTTT. This translates into CASSLDQPLPSGRWADTQYF.

With regard to this clone: The sample holds other DNA sequences that translate to the same CDR3. The rearrangement joins TRBV5-4 to TRBJ2-7, with D maybe TRBD2 (6 bases). This CDR3 region has 15 residues. The germline CDR1 and CDR2 sequences are SGHNT and YYREEE (reference sequence). The V end was cut by 2 bases, the J end by 0 bases, with 12 bases between. The CDR3 protein is CASSFLGGSSYEQYF. The CDR3 nucleotides are TGTGCCAGCAGCTTCCTAGGAGGGTCCTCCTACGAGCAGTACTTC.

The gene calls are TRBV29-1 and TRBJ2-4, with D tentatively TRBD1 (5 bases). CDR1 and CDR2 from the germline V gene are SQVTM and ANQGSEA. This CDR3 is 12 amino acids long. V was clipped by 5 bases and J by 5 bases, with 10 bases between them. In DNA, the CDR3 is TGCAGCGTTAAGGACATTGAAAACATTCAGTACTTC. Encoded protein: CSVKDIENIQYF.

The V and J genes are TRBV13 and TRBJ2-2; D possibly matches TRBD1 or TRBD2 (5 bases each). The length of the CDR3 is 14 residues. The germline CDR1 and CDR2 sequences are PRHDT and FYEKMQ (reference sequence). Trimming removed 5 bases from V and 4 bases from J, with 11 bases in between. The CDR3 region has the DNA TGTGCCAGCAGCCCTTCGAGGGGCACCGGGGAGCTGTTTTTT. Its protein is CASSPSRGTGELFF.

This chain joins TRBV19 and TRBJ2-3, with 12 bases identical to TRBD2. V was pared by 4 bases and J by 11 bases, with 7 bases of the junction left unmatched. CDR3 size: 14 residues. Germline V CDR1 and CDR2: LNHDA, SQIVND (reference sequence). This chain's CDR3 is CASSSRTSGIQQYF. DNA of the CDR3: TGTGCCAGTAGTAGCCGGACTAGCGGGATTCAGCAGTATTTT.

The chain employs TRBV6-5 and TRBJ1-1; D uncertain. The CDR3 totals 15 residues. The germline gives CDR1 MNHEY, CDR2 SVGAGI. The ends were cut back, 4 bases at V and 0 bases at J, with 12 bases in the middle. The CDR3 is CASSSRSVLNTEAFF. The CDR3, as DNA: TGTGCCAGCAGTTCCCGGTCGGTCCTGAACACTGAAGCTTTCTTT.

The chain carries TRBV12-5 and TRBJ2-1; D assignment may be TRBD1 or TRBD2 (6 bases each). This CDR3 contains 17 residues. Germline loops: CDR1 LGHNT, CDR2 FRNRAP. Trimming removed 0 bases from V and 5 bases from J, with 17 bases in between. The CDR3 spells CASGLVGGHNLNNEQFF. For the CDR3, the DNA is TGTGCTAGTGGTTTGGTAGGGGGGCATAATTTAAACAATGAGCAGTTCTTC.